Listed here is a single T cell receptor (beta chain). Its antigen remains unknown. Only Caucasian adults living in Nashville, Tennessee served as donors. CDR3 size: 10 residues. The germline gives CDR1 MDHEN, CDR2 SYDVKM. The V and J ends lost 10 bases and 7 bases respectively, with 10 bases between them. The sample is drawn from a study of shared clonotypes between healthy human individuals. Regarding the study as a whole: In having few donors, the study represented limited genetic and exposure-history diversity.

Data came from immunoSEQ multiplex PCR; TCRdb stores just in-frame clones and leaves some out. The table includes a few hundred thousand clones, 70% to 80% detected once. The sample consisted of PBMCs. The chain links TRBV28 to TRBJ1-2; possible D gene TRBD1, 5 bases. This TCR was recovered from a woman between 40 and 55 years old in good health. Some clones in this sample may be carry-over from other donors' samples. In nucleotides, the CDR3 is TGTGCCACCACAGGCCGTGGCTACACCTTC. Protein sequence: CATTGRGYTF.